This entry features one T cell receptor beta chain sequence. V lost 1 base, J lost 1 base, and 6 bases lay in between. This CDR3 spans 14 amino acids. The V gene's germline CDR1 is SGHAT and CDR2 FQNNGV. The sample comes from a study of cytomegalovirus exposure and HLA in healthy donors. A multiplex PCR was run with 60 Vbeta primers and 13 Jbeta primers. Data came from immunoSEQ multiplex PCR; TCRdb stores just in-frame clones and leaves some out. The table lists some 150,000 clones, 80% of them singletons. Sequences were obtained from PBMCs. This TCR derives from a man aged 25-45 years in good health and CMV-seropositive. The J gene is TRBJ2-3, the V gene TRBV11-2; D call uncertain. CDR3 coding DNA: TGTGCCAGCAGCTTAGGGGCCCGCACAGATACGCAGTATTTT. Residues: CASSLGARTDTQYF.